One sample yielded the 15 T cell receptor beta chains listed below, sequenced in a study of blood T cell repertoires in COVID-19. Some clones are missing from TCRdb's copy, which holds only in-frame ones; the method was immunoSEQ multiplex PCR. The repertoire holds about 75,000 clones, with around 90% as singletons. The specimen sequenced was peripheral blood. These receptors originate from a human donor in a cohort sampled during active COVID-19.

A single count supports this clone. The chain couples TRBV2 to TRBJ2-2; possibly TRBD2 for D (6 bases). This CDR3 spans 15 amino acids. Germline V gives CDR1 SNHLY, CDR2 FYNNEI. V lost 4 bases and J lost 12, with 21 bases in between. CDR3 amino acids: CASSGRLVAEAKLFF. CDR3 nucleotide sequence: TGTGCCAGCAGTGGTAGACTAGTAGCTGAGGCGAAGCTGTTTTTT.

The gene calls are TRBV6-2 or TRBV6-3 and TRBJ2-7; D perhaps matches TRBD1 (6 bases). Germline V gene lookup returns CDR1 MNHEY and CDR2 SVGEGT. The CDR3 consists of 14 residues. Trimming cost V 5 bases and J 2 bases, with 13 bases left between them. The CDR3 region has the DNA TGTGCCAGCAGTAGTGGGGGCAATGCCTACGAGCAGTACTTC. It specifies CASSSGGNAYEQYF.

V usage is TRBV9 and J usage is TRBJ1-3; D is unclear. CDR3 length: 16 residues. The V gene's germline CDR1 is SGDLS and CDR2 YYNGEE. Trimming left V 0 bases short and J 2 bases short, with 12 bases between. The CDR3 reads CASSVAGSSAGNTIYF. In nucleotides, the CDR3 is TGTGCCAGCAGCGTAGCGGGGAGCAGCGCTGGAAACACCATATATTTT.

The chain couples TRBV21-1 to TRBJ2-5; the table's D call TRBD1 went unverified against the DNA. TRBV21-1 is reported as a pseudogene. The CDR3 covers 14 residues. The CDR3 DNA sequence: TGTGCCGGAAACGGACAGGAGAACCAAGAGACCCAGTACTTC. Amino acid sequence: CAGNGQENQETQYF.

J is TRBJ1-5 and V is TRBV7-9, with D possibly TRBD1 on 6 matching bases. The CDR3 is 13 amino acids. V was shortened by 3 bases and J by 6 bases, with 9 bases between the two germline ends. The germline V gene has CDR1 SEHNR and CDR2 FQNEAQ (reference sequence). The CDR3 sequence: CASSFTGIQPQHF. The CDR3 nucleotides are TGTGCCAGCAGCTTTACAGGGATTCAGCCCCAGCATTTT.

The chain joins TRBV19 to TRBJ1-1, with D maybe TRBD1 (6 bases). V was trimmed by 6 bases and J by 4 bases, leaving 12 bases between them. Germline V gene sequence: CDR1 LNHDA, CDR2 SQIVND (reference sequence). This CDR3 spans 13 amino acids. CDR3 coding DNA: TGTGCCAGTAGGAGCACAGGGAGCACTGAAGCTTTCTTT. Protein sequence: CASRSTGSTEAFF. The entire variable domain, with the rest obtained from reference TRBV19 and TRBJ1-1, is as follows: DGGITQSPKYLFRKEGQNVTLSCEQNLNHDAMYWYRQDPGQGLRLIYYSQIVNDFQKGDIAEGYSVSREKKESFPLTVTSAQKNPTAFYLCASRSTGSTEAFFGQGTRLTVV.

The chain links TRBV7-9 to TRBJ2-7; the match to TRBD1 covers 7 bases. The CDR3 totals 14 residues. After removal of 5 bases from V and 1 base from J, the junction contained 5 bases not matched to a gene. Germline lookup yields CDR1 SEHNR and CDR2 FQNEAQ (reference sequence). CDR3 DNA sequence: TGTGCCAGCAGCCCACGGACAGGATCCTACGAGCAGTACTTC. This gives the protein CASSPRTGSYEQYF.

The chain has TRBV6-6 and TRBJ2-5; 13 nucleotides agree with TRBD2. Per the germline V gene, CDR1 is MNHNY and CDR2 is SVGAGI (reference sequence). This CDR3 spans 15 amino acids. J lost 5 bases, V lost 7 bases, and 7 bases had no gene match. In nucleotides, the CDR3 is TGTGCCAGCACCTCGACTAGCGGGGGGAGGGAGACCCAGTACTTC. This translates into CASTSTSGGRETQYF.

The CDR3 nucleotides read TGTGCCTGGAGGTTTACAGGCAGTAACACCATATATTTT. Translating it yields CAWRFTGSNTIYF. V is TRBV30 and J is TRBJ1-3, with a tentative D call TRBD1 (5 bases). This CDR3 is built from 13 residues. Per the germline V gene, CDR1 is GTSNPN and CDR2 is SVGIG (reference sequence). The V end lost 3 bases, the J end lost 7 bases, and 13 bases lay between the germline ends.

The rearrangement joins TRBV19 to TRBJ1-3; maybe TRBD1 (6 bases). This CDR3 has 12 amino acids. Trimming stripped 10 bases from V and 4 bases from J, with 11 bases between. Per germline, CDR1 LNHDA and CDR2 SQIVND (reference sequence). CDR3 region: CATWTEGNTIYF. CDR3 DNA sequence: TGTGCCACCTGGACAGAGGGAAACACCATATATTTT.

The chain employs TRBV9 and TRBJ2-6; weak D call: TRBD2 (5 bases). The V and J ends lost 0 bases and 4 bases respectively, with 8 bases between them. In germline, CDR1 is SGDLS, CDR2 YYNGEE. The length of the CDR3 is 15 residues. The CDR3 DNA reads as TGTGCCAGCAGCGTAGGAGGGTTCGGGGCCAACGTCCTGACTTTC. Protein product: CASSVGGFGANVLTF.

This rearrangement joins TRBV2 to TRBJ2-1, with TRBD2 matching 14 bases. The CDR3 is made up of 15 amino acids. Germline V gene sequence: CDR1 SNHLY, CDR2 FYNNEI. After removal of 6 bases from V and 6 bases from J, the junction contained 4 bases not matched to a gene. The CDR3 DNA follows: TGTGCCAGCAGAGCGGGACTAGCGGGAGTCAATGAGCAGTTCTTC. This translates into CASRAGLAGVNEQFF.

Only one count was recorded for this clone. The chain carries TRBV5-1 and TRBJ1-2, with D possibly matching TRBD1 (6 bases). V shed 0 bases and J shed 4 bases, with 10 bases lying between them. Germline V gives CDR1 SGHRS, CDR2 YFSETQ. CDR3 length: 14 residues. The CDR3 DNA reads TGCGCCAGCAGCTTGGATACAGGGACCTATGGCTACACCTTC. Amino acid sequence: CASSLDTGTYGYTF.

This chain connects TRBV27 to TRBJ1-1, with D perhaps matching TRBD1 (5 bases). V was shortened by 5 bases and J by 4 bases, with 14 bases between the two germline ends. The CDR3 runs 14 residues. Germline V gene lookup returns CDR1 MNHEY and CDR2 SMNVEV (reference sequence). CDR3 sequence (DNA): TGTGCCAGCAGTCTTCAGGGATTGGTCACTGAAGCTTTCTTT. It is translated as CASSLQGLVTEAFF.

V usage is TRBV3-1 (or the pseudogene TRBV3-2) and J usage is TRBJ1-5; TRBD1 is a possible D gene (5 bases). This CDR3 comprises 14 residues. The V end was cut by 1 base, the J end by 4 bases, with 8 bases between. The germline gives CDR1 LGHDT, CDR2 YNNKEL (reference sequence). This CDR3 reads CASSQASGNQPQHF. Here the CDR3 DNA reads TGTGCCAGCAGCCAAGCGTCAGGGAATCAGCCCCAGCATTTT.